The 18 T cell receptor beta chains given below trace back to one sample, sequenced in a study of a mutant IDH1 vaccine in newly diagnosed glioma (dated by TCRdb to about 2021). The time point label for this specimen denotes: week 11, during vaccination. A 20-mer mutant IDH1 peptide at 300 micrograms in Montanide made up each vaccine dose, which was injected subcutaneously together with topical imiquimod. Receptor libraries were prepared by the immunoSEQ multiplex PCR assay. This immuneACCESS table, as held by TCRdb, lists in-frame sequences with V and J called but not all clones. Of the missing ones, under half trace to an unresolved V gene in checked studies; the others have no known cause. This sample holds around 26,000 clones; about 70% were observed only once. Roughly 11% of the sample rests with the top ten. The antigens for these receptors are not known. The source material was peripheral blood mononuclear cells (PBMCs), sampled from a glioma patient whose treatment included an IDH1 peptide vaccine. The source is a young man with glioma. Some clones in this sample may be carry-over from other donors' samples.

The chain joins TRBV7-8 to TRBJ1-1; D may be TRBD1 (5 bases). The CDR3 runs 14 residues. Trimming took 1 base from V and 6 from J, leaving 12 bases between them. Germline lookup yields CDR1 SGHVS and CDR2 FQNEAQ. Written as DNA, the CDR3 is TGTGCCAGCAGCTTAGTCGGGGGGTTGTCTGAAGCTTTCTTT. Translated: CASSLVGGLSEAFF.

The CDR3 loop reads CASSLGLSNQPQHF. The CDR3 nucleotides are TGTGCCAGCAGCTTAGGTCTGAGCAATCAGCCCCAGCATTTT. This rearrangement joins TRBV7-2 to TRBJ1-5; no clear D gene. The CDR3 is 14 amino acids. Germline loops: CDR1 SGHTA, CDR2 FQGNSA. The ends were cut back, 1 base at V and 1 base at J, with 5 bases in the middle.

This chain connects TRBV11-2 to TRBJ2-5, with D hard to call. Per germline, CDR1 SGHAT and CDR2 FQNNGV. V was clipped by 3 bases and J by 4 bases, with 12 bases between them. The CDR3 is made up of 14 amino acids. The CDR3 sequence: CASSLSMRRETQYF. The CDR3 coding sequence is TGTGCCAGCAGCTTGAGTATGCGGCGAGAGACCCAGTACTTC.

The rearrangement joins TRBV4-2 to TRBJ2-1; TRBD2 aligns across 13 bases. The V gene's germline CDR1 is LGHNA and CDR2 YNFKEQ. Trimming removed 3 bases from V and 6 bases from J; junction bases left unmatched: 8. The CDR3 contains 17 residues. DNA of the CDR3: TGTGCCAGCAGCCAGGCCCAACTAGCGGGGGGGCGCAATGAGCAGTTCTTC. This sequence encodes CASSQAQLAGGRNEQFF.

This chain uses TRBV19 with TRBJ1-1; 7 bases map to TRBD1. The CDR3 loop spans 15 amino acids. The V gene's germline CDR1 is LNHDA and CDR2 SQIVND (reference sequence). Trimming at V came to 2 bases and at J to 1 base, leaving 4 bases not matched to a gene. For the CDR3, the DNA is TGTGCCAGTAGTATACGCAGGGGGACGAACACTGAAGCTTTCTTT. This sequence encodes CASSIRRGTNTEAFF.

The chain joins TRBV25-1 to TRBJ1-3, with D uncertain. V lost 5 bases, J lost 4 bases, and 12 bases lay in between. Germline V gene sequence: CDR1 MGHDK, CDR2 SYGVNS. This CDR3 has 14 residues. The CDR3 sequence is CASSSSVAGNTIYF. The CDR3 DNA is TGTGCCAGCAGTTCCTCGGTTGCAGGAAACACCATATATTTT. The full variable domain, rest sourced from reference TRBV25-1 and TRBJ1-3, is EADIYQTPRYLVIGTGKKITLECSQTMGHDKMYWYQQDPGMELHLIHYSYGVNSTEKGDLSSESTVSRIRTEHFPLTLESARPSHTSQYLCASSSSVAGNTIYFGEGSWLTVV.

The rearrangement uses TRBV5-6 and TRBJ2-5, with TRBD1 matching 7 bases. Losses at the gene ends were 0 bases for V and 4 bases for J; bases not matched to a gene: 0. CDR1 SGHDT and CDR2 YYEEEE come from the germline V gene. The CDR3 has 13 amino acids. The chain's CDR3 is CASSLAGGETQYF. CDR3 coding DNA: TGTGCCAGCAGCTTGGCAGGGGGAGAGACCCAGTACTTC.

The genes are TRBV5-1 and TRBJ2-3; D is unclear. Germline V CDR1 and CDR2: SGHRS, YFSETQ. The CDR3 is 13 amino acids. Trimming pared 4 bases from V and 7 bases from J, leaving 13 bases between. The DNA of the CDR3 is TGCGCCAGCAGCCCCCTTCGGTTAAATACGCAGTATTTT. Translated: CASSPLRLNTQYF.

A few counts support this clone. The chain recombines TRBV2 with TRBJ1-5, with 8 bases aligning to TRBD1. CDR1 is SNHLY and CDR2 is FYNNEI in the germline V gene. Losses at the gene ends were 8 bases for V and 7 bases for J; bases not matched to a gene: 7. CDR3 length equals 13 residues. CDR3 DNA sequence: TGTGCCAGCGCCGGACAGGGTGGACAGCCCCAGCATTTT. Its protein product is CASAGQGGQPQHF.

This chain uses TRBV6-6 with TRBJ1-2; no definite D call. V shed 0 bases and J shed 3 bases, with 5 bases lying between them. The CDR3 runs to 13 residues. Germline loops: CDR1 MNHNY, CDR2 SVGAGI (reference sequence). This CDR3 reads CASSYSQDYGYTF. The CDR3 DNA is TGTGCCAGCAGTTACTCTCAGGACTATGGCTACACCTTC.

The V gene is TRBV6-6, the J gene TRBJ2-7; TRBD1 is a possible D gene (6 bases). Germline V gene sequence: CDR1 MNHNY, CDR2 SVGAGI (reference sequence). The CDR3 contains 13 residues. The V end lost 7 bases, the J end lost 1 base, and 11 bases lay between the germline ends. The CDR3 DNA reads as TGTGCCAGCACAACAGGGTCGTCCTACGAGCAGTACTTC. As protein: CASTTGSSYEQYF.

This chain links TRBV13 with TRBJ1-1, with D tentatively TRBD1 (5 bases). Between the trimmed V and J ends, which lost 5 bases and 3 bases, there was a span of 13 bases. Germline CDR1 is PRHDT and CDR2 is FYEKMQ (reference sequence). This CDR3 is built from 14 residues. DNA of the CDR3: TGTGCCAGCAGCCCAAGGGACGGAGACACTGAAGCTTTCTTT. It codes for CASSPRDGDTEAFF.

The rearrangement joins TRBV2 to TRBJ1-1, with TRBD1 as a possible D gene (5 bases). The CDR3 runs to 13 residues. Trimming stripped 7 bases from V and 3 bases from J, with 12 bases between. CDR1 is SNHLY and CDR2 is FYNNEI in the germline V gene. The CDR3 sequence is CASMPDTYTEAFF. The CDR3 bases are TGTGCCAGCATGCCGGACACCTACACTGAAGCTTTCTTT.

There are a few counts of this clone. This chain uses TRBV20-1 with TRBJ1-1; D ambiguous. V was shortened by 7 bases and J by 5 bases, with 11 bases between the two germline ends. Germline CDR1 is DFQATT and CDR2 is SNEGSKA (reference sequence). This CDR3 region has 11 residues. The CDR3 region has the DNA TGCAGTGTTTTCCCTGGGACTGAAGCTTTCTTT. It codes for CSVFPGTEAFF.

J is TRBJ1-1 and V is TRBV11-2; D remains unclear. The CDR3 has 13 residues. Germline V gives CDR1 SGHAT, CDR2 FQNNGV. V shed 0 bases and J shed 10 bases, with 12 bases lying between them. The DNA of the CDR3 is TGTGCCAGCAGCTTAGATCTTAGTATGGGAGCTTTCTTT. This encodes CASSLDLSMGAFF.

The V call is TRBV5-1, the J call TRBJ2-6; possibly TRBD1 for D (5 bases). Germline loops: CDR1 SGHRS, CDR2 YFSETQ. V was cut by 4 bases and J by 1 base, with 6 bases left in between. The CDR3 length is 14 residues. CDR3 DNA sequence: TGCGCCAGCAGCAGGGGATCTGGGGCCAACGTCCTGACTTTC. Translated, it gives CASSRGSGANVLTF.

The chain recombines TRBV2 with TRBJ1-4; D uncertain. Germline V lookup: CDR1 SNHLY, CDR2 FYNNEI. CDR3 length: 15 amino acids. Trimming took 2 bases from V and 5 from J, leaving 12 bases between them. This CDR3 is CASSESVGWNEKLFF. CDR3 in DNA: TGTGCCAGCAGTGAATCGGTCGGATGGAATGAAAAACTGTTTTTT.

CDR3 DNA sequence: TGTGCCTGGAGTACAAAAACGGGGGTGGATGAGCAGTTCTTC. Amino acid sequence: CAWSTKTGVDEQFF. The gene calls are TRBV30 and TRBJ2-1, with D possibly TRBD2 on 6 matching bases. The V gene's germline CDR1 is GTSNPN and CDR2 SVGIG (reference sequence). Between the trimmed V and J ends, which lost 2 bases and 8 bases, there was a span of 16 bases. CDR3 size: 14 residues.